This is a list of T cell receptor beta chains from one sample in a study of early T cells in non-severe SARS-CoV-2 infection. One entry per CDR3 protein, called by TCRdb with MiXCR from the 5' RACE reads. Of 98,000 or so distinct CDR3 sequences in the sample, approximately 9.9% were seen once. The material sequenced was whole blood. The receptors originated from an adult who was a healthcare worker with PCR-confirmed SARS-CoV-2 infection or an uninfected control (not recorded which). CDR3s include the opening cysteine and the closing phenylalanine or tryptophan. A D gene is named only where the DNA matches it firmly. The listing skips clone size in some rows; elsewhere it reads once, few, many or a size class.

v_call,d_call,clone_size,j_call,cdr3_aa,cdr3_nt
TRBV20-1,TRBD1,-,TRBJ2-7,CSAADRGLYYEQYF,TGCAGTGCTGCGGACAGGGGGCTTTACTACGAGCAGTACTTC
TRBV3-1,-,many,TRBJ2-7,CASSQESPLRALAYEQYF,TGTGCCAGCAGCCAAGAAAGCCCCCTCAGGGCCCTTGCCTACGAGCAGTACTTC
TRBV7-2,-,few,TRBJ2-5,CASSSITGTRKETQYF,TGTGCCAGCAGCTCCATCACCGGGACGAGGAAAGAGACCCAGTACTTC
TRBV12-3/TRBV12-4,TRBD1,-,TRBJ1-1,CASSFRGLDEAFF,TGTGCCAGCAGCTTCAGGGGGCTGGATGAAGCTTTCTTT
TRBV7-3,TRBD2,-,TRBJ2-6,CASSSYLAGVSGANVLTF,TGTGCCAGCAGCTCCTACCTAGCGGGGGTTTCTGGGGCCAACGTCCTGACTTTC
TRBV30,-,-,TRBJ1-5,CAANGHSGQPQHF,TGTGCCGCCAACGGGCATAGTGGACAGCCCCAGCATTTT
TRBV6-5,-,-,TRBJ1-2,CASKGVGGGNGYTF,TGTGCCAGCAAGGGTGTCGGCGGGGGGAATGGCTACACCTTC
TRBV12-3/TRBV12-4,-,many,TRBJ2-2,CASSLAARNTGELFF,TGTGCCAGCAGTTTAGCGGCCAGAAACACCGGGGAGCTGTTTTTT
TRBV7-9,-,few,TRBJ1-1,CASSLTRGPEAFF,TGTGCCAGCAGCTTAACGAGGGGACCTGAAGCTTTCTTT
TRBV10-3,TRBD2,few,TRBJ2-3,CAISESRLAGGGTDTQYF,TGTGCCATCAGTGAGTCGAGACTAGCGGGAGGTGGCACAGATACGCAGTATTTT
TRBV7-9,TRBD1,few,TRBJ2-3,CASSLATDRATQYF,TGTGCCAGCAGCTTAGCCACGGACAGGGCAACGCAGTATTTT